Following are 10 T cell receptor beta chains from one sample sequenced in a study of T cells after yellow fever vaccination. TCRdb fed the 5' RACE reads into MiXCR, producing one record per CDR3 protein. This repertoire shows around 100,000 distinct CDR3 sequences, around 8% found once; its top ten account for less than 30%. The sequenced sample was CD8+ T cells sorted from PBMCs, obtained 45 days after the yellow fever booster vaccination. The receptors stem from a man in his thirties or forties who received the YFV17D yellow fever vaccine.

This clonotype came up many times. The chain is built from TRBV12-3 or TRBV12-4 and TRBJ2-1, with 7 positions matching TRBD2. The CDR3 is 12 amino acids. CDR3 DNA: TGTGCGGGCGGGAGTTCCTACAATGAGCAGTTCTTC. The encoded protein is CAGGSSYNEQFF.

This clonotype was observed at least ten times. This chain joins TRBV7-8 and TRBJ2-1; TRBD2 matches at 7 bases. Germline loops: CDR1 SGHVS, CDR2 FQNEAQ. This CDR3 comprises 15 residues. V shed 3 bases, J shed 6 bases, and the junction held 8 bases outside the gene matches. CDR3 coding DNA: TGTGCCAGCAGCTTGGACTCCGGGACTACCAATGAGCAGTTCTTC. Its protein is CASSLDSGTTNEQFF.

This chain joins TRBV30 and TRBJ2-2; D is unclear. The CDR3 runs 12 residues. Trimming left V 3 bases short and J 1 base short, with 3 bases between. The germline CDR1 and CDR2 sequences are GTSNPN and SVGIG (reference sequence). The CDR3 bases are TGTGCCTGGAGGGGGAACACCGGGGAGCTGTTTTTT. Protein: CAWRGNTGELFF.

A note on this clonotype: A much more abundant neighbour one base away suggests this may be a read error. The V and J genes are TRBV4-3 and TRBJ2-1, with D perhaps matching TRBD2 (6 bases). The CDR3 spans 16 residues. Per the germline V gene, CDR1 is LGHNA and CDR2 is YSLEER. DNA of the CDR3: TGCGCCCGCAGCCAAGATCTCGGGACTGGCGGGGCCCTGGGGTTCTTC. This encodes CARSQDLGTGGALGFF.

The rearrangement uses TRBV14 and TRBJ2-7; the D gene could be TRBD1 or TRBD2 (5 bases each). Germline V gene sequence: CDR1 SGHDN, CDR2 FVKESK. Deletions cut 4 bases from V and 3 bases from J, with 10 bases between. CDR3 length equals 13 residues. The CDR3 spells CASSPGRDYEQYF. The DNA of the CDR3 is TGTGCCAGCAGCCCGGGACGAGACTACGAGCAGTACTTC.

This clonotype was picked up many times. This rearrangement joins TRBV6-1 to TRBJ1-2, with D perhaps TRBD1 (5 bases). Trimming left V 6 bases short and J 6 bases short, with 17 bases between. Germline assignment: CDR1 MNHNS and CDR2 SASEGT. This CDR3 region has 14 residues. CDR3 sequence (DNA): TGTGCCAGCAGGGCTACCGTGAGGGGCGATGGCTACACCTTC. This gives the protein CASRATVRGDGYTF.

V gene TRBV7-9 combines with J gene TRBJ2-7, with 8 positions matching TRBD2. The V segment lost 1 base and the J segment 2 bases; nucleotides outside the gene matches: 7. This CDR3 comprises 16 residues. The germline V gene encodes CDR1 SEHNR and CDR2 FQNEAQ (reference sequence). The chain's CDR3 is CASSLVVGRAAYEQYF. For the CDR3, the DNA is TGTGCCAGCAGCTTAGTTGTCGGGAGGGCCGCCTACGAGCAGTACTTC.

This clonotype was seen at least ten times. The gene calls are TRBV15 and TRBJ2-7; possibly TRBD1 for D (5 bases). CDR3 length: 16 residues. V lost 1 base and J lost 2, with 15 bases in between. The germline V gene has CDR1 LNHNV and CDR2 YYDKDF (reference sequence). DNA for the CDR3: TGTGCCACCAGCAGAGGAATTGGACATCTACCCTACGAGCAGTACTTC. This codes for CATSRGIGHLPYEQYF.

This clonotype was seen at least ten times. The CDR3, as DNA: TGTGCCAGCAGCCGGACAGGGTATATCGAGCAGTACTTC. It specifies CASSRTGYIEQYF. The V call is TRBV14, the J call TRBJ2-7; 8 bases line up with TRBD1. CDR3 length: 13 amino acids. J was trimmed by 6 bases and V by 4 bases; bases with no gene match: 5. Looked up from germline, CDR1 is SGHDN and CDR2 is FVKESK.

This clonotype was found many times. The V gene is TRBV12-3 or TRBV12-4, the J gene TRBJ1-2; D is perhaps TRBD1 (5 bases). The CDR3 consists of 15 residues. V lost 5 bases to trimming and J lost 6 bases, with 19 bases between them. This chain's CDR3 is CASSSGHIRPDGYTF. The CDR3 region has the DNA TGTGCCAGCAGTAGCGGACACATTAGACCCGATGGCTACACCTTC.